This T cell receptor (beta chain) was identified in a study of T cells in Graves' hyperthyroidism and ophthalmopathy. The overall study: Upon initial diagnosis and before any treatment, peripheral blood was collected.

V lost 11 bases, J lost 5 bases, and 13 bases lay in between. Germline V gene data show CDR1 as MNHEY and CDR2 as SVGEGT. This CDR3 contains 13 residues. The TCR beta CDR3 regions underwent amplification using RNA transcripts as the source. Researchers ran a first-round RT-PCR on the TCR CDR3 using the HTBI primer set. TCRdb re-derived calls from the multiplex PCR reads in MiXCR, one entry per CDR3 protein. The data contain hundreds of thousands of distinct CDR3 sequences, roughly 18% of them singletons. With duration under 3 months, ophthalmopathy was active: Clinical Activity Score at least 3, NOSPECS at least 4. Clinical symptoms, serum thyroxine, TRAb, thyroid ultrasound and orbital computed tomography informed diagnoses.

The J gene is TRBJ1-6, the V gene TRBV6-2 or TRBV6-3; D is unclear. This receptor was identified in a man in his fifties with Graves' ophthalmopathy. The sequenced sample consisted of blood. The CDR3 sequence is CAVSRRNNSPLHF. DNA for the CDR3: TGTGCCGTGAGCCGACGGAATAATTCACCCCTCCACTTT.